The 9 T cell receptor beta chains given below trace back to one sample, sequenced in a study of T cell responses to AZD1222 COVID-19 vaccine. Repertoires were generated with immunoSEQ multiplex PCR, while TCRdb's copy carries only in-frame clones and drops some. Of roughly 180,000 clones listed, around 92% are singletons. The sample was peripheral blood, taken on day 0 of AZD1222 vaccination. The receptors here all came from an adult in good health.

This clone was observed once. The chain is built from TRBV20-1 and TRBJ2-2, with 8 bases lining up with TRBD1. Trimming took 3 bases from V and 0 from J; bases not matched to a gene: 6. Germline CDR1 DFQATT, CDR2 SNEGSKA (reference sequence). The length of the CDR3 is 16 residues. The CDR3 coding sequence is TGCAGTGCTAGTCCGGGGACAGGCTCGAACACCGGGGAGCTGTTTTTT. This encodes CSASPGTGSNTGELFF.

For the CDR3, the DNA is TGTGCCAGCAGTTTATGGTCGGGGGCGTGGGCTTTCTTT. Translating gives CASSLWSGAWAFF. The J gene is TRBJ1-1, the V gene TRBV28, with D perhaps TRBD1 (6 bases). The germline V gene encodes CDR1 MDHEN and CDR2 SYDVKM. Trimming stripped 0 bases from V and 11 bases from J, with 13 bases between. This CDR3 contains 13 residues.

V usage is TRBV5-1 and J usage is TRBJ1-4; 8 bases are a match to TRBD1. V shed 1 base, J shed 7 bases, and the junction held 6 bases outside the gene matches. Germline V gene data show CDR1 as SGHRS and CDR2 as YFSETQ. The CDR3 length is 15 residues. The CDR3 loop is CASSLFPDRVEKLFF. The CDR3 bases are TGCGCCAGCAGCTTGTTTCCGGACAGGGTTGAAAAACTGTTTTTT. Complete variable domain (other parts from reference TRBV5-1 and TRBJ1-4): KAGVTQTPRYLIKTRGQQVTLSCSPISGHRSVSWYQQTPGQGLQFLFEYFSETQRNKGNFPGRFSGRQFSNSRSEMNVSTLELGDSALYLCASSLFPDRVEKLFFGSGTQLSVL.

The genes are TRBV10-3 and TRBJ1-6; D is perhaps TRBD1 (5 bases). Trimming took off 11 bases at V and 4 bases at J, with 18 bases between the two ends. Germline V CDR1 and CDR2: ENHRY, SYGVKD. The CDR3 runs 15 residues. The CDR3 DNA reads as TGTGCCGCCGCAGCCGGCGCAGGGTATAATTCACCCCTCCACTTT. This gives the protein CAAAAGAGYNSPLHF.

A single count supports this clone. The genes are TRBV6-1 and TRBJ2-3; D gene uncertain. The CDR3 covers 11 residues. The germline V gene has CDR1 MNHNS and CDR2 SASEGT. The V end lost 3 bases, the J end lost 6 bases, and 4 bases lay between the germline ends. CDR3 DNA sequence: TGTGCCAGCAGTGAGTACGATACGCAGTATTTT. It specifies CASSEYDTQYF.

This clone was seen once. The V call is TRBV5-1, the J call TRBJ2-7; D perhaps matches TRBD1 (6 bases). This CDR3 region has 15 residues. Per the germline V gene, CDR1 is SGHRS and CDR2 is YFSETQ. Trimming shortened V by 5 bases and J by 3 bases, and 18 bases separated the two germline ends. CDR3 sequence: CASSFDQGSLYEQYF. CDR3 sequence (DNA): TGCGCCAGCAGTTTTGACCAGGGGTCCCTCTACGAGCAGTACTTC.

This chain links TRBV5-4 with TRBJ2-5; D may be TRBD1 (6 bases). The CDR3 has 13 residues. The V end was cut by 1 base, the J end by 5 bases, with 9 bases between. Per the germline V gene, CDR1 is SGHNT and CDR2 is YYREEE (reference sequence). The CDR3 sequence: CASSLSGDETQYF. CDR3 sequence (DNA): TGTGCCAGCAGCTTGTCAGGGGACGAGACCCAGTACTTC.

This clone was recorded only once. This chain connects TRBV4-1 to TRBJ1-6; no definite D call. Germline V gene lookup returns CDR1 MGHRA and CDR2 YSYEKL. V was shortened by 0 bases and J by 0 bases, with 6 bases between the two germline ends. CDR3 length: 16 residues. Written as DNA, the CDR3 is TGCGCCAGCAGCCAAGATAGAATCTCCTATAATTCACCCCTCCACTTT. As protein: CASSQDRISYNSPLHF.

This clone was detected once. V usage is TRBV19 and J usage is TRBJ1-1; D ambiguous. The CDR3 is 13 residues long. Germline V gene lookup returns CDR1 LNHDA and CDR2 SQIVND (reference sequence). The V gene lost 2 bases and the J gene lost 6 bases, with 10 bases spanning the gap. The CDR3: CASSISYPSEAFF. As DNA, the CDR3 is TGTGCCAGTAGTATAAGTTACCCCTCTGAAGCTTTCTTT.